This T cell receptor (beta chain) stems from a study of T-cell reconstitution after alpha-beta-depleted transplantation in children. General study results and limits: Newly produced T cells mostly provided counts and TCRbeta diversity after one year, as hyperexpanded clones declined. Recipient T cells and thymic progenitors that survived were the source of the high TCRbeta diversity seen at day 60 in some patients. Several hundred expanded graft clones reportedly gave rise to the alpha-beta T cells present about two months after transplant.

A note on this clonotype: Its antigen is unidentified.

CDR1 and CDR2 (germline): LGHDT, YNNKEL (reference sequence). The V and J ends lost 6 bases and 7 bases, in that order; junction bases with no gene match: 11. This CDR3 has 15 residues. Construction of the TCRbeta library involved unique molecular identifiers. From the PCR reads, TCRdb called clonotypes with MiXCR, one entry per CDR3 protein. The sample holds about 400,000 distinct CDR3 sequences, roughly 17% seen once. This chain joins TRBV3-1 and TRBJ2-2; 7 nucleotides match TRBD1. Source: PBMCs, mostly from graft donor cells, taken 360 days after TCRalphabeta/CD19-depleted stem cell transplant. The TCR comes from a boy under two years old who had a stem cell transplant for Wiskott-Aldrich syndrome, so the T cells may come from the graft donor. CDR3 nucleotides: TGTGCCAGCAGTCACAGCATCAGGGGGTACGGGGAGCTGTTTTTT. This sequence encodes CASSHSIRGYGELFF.